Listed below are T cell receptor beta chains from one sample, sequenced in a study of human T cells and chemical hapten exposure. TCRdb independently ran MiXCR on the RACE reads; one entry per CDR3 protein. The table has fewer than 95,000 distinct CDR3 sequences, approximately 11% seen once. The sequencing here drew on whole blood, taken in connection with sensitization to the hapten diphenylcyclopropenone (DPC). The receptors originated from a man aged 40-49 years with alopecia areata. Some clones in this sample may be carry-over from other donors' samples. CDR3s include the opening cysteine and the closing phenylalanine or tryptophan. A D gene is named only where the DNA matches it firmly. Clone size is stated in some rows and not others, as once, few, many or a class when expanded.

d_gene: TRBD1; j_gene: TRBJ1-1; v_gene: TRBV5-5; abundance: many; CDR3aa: CASSPRTGGRYTEAFF; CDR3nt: TGTGCCAGCAGCCCGAGGACAGGGGGGAGGTACACTGAAGCTTTCTTT
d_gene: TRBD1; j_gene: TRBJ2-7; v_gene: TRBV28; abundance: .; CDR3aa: CASTLDRDRVLGSYEQYF; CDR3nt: TGTGCCAGCACCCTCGACCGGGACAGGGTGCTAGGCTCCTACGAGCAGTACTTC
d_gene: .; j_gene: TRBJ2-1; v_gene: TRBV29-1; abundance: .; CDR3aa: CSVLVVSYNEQFF; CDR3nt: TGCAGCGTATTAGTAGTTTCCTACAATGAGCAGTTCTTC
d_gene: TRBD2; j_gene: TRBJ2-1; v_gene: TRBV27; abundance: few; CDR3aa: CASKGSGRSNNEQFF; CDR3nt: TGTGCCAGCAAGGGGAGCGGGAGATCCAACAATGAGCAGTTCTTC
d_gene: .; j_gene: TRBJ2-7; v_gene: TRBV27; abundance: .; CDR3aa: CASSLTGYYEQYF; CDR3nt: TGTGCCAGCAGTTTAACGGGATACTACGAGCAGTACTTC
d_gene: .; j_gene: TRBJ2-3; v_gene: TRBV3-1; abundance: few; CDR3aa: CASSLSQTFTDTQYF; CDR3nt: TGTGCCAGCAGTCTCTCACAGACCTTCACAGATACGCAGTATTTT
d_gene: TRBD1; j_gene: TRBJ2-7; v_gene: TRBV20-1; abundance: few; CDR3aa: CSASRQGQVGEQYF; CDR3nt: TGCAGTGCTAGCAGACAGGGGCAGGTCGGGGAGCAGTACTTC
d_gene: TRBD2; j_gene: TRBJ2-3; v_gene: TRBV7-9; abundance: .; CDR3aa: CASSRGVTDTQYF; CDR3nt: TGTGCCAGCAGCCGGGGGGTGACAGATACGCAGTATTTT
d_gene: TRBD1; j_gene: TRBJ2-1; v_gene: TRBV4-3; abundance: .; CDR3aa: CASSQEGTAYNEQFF; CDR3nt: TGCGCCAGCAGCCAAGAGGGGACAGCCTACAATGAGCAGTTCTTC
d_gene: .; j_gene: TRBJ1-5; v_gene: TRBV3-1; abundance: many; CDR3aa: CASSQSRGLSNQPQHF; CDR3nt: TGTGCCAGCAGCCAGTCGCGGGGGTTAAGCAATCAGCCCCAGCATTTT
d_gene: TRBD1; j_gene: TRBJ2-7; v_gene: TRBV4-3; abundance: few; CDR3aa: CASSQDRDRGREQYF; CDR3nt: TGCGCCAGCAGCCAAGACCGGGACAGGGGGCGCGAGCAGTACTTC
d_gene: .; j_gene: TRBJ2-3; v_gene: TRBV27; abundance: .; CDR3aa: CASSLVGAIIDTQYF; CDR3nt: TGTGCCAGCAGTTTGGTGGGGGCGATCATAGATACGCAGTATTTT
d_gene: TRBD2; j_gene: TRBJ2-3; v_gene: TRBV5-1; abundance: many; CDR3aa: CASSLAGASTDTQYF; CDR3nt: TGCGCCAGCAGCTTAGCGGGAGCGTCCACAGATACGCAGTATTTT
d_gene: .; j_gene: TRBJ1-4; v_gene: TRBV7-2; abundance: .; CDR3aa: CASSASQATNEKLFF; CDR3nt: TGTGCCAGCAGCGCTAGTCAAGCAACTAATGAAAAACTGTTTTTT
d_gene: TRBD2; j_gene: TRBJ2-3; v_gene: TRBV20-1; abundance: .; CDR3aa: CSAPWGLAGADTQYF; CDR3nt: TGCAGTGCTCCGTGGGGGCTAGCGGGAGCAGATACGCAGTATTTT
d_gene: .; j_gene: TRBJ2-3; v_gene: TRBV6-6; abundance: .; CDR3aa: CASSYREPIWADTQYF; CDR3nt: TGTGCCAGCAGTTACAGGGAGCCTATTTGGGCAGATACGCAGTATTTT
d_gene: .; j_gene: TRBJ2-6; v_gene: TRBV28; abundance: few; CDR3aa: CATTGQGPLGANVLTF; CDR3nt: TGTGCCACCACAGGGCAGGGCCCGCTCGGGGCCAACGTCCTGACTTTC
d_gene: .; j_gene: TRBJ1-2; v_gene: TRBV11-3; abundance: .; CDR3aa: CASSLAQGTLNYGYTF; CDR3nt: TGTGCCAGCAGCTTAGCTCAAGGGACACTGAACTATGGCTACACCTTC
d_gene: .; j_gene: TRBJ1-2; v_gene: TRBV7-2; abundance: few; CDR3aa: CASSSQGLNYGYTF; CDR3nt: TGTGCCAGCAGCTCTCAGGGACTTAACTATGGCTACACCTTC
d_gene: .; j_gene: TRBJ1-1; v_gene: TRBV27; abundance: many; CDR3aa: CASSLSWSKTERMNTEAFF; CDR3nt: TGTGCCAGCAGTTTATCGTGGAGTAAAACAGAAAGGATGAACACTGAAGCTTTCTTT
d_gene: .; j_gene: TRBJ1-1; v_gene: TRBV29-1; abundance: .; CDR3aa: CRGQFGTEAFF; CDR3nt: TGCCGGGGGCAGTTTGGCACTGAAGCTTTCTTT
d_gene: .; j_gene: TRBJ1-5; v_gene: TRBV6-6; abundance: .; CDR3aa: CASSYSDNQPQHF; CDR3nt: TGTGCCAGCAGTTACTCGGACAATCAGCCCCAGCATTTT
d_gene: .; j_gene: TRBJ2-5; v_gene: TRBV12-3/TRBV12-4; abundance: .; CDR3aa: CASRMAEGTQYF; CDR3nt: TGTGCCAGCAGGATGGCGGAGGGGACCCAGTACTTC
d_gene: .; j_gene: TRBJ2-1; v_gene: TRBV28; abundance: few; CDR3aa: CASTRPEYNEQFF; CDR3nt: TGTGCCAGCACCCGCCCGGAATACAATGAGCAGTTCTTC
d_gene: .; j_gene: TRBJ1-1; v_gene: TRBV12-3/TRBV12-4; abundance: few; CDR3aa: CASSSVREPHTEAFF; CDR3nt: TGTGCCAGCAGTTCGGTCAGGGAGCCGCACACTGAAGCTTTCTTT
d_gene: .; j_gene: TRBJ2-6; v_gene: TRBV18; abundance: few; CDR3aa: CASSRTRGAGANVLTF; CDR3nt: TGTGCCAGCTCACGAACCAGGGGAGCCGGGGCCAACGTCCTGACTTTC
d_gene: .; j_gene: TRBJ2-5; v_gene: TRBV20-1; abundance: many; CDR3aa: CSASEKGEETQYF; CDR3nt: TGCAGTGCCAGCGAGAAAGGGGAAGAGACCCAGTACTTC
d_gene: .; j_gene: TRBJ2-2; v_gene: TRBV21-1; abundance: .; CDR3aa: CASSKEGLNTGELFF; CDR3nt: TGTGCCAGCAGCAAAGAAGGGCTTAACACCGGGGAGCTGTTTTTT
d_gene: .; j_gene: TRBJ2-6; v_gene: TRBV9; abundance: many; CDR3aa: CASSESNSGANVLTF; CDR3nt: TGTGCCAGCAGTGAATCTAACTCTGGGGCCAACGTCCTGACTTTC
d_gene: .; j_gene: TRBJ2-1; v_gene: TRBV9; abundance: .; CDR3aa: CASSLGPDNEQFF; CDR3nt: TGTGCCAGCAGCTTGGGACCAGACAATGAGCAGTTCTTC
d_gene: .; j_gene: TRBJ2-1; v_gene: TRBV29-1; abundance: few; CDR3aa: CSVEGLGLNEQFF; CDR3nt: TGCAGCGTCGAGGGACTGGGCCTAAATGAGCAGTTCTTC
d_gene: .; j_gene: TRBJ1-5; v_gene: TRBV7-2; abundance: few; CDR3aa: CASSLDQGTTQHF; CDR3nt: TGTGCCAGCAGCTTAGATCAGGGTACGACCCAGCATTTT
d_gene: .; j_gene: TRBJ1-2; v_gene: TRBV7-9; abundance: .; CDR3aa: CASSLAAGGGYTF; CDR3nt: TGTGCCAGCAGCTTAGCAGCGGGGGGTGGCTACACCTTC
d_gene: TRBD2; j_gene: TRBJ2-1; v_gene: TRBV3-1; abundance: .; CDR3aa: CASSQEVAGGRNEQFF; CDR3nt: TGTGCCAGCAGCCAAGAAGTAGCGGGAGGGCGGAATGAGCAGTTCTTC
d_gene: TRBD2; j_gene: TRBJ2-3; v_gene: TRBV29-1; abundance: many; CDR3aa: CSVAGPGTSISDTQYF; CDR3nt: TGCAGCGTTGCCGGCCCCGGGACTAGTATCTCAGATACGCAGTATTTT
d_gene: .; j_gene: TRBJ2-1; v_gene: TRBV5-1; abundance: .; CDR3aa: CASRDGLSYNEQFF; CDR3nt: TGCGCCAGCAGGGATGGCCTCTCCTACAATGAGCAGTTCTTC
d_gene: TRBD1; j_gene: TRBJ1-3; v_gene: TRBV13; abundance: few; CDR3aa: CASSSGQAGNTIYF; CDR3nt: TGTGCCAGCAGCTCAGGACAGGCTGGAAACACCATATATTTT
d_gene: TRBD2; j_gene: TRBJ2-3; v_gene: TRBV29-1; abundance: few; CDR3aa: CSVEVWLAGGGDTQYF; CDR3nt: TGCAGCGTTGAAGTATGGCTAGCGGGAGGGGGAGATACGCAGTATTTT
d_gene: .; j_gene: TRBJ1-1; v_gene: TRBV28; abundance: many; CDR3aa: CASSLSGDPIFF; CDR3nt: TGTGCCAGCAGTCTATCAGGGGATCCGATTTTCTTT
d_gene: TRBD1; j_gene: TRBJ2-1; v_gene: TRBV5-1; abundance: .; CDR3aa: CASSSDRGRGLRSSYNEQFF; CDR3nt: TGCGCCAGCAGCTCGGACAGGGGGCGGGGGCTCCGGAGCTCCTACAATGAGCAGTTCTTC
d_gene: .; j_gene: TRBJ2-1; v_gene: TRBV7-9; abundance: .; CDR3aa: CASSPSSLAERYNEQFF; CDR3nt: TGTGCCAGCAGCCCCTCCTCATTAGCGGAGCGCTACAATGAGCAGTTCTTC
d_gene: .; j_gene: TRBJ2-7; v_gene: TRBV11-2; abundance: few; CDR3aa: CASSSTRPERSYEQYF; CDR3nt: TGTGCCAGCAGCTCGACCCGACCAGAGCGGAGCTACGAGCAGTACTTC